The sample holds a few counts of the clone carrying this TCR beta chain. Its antigen is not identified. These data belong to a study of beta chain features in type 1 diabetes. There are 14 residues in the CDR3. V was shortened by 1 base and J by 6 bases, with 10 bases between the two germline ends. Germline V gene data show CDR1 as SGDLS and CDR2 as YYNGEE. There was one heparinised blood draw per donor, averaging about 116 mL. The authors sorted CD4+ naive, central memory, regulatory and stem cell-like memory cells via CD45RO/CCR7/CD25/CD127/CD95/CD27. Overall study findings and caveats: Shortening of TCRB CDR3s, moderate but significant, appeared in all four CD4+ subsets of Type 1 diabetes patients.

Sequenced material consisted of expressed TCRB transcripts (all of the isolated RNA was reverse transcribed). Assay used: immunoSEQ multiplex PCR; TCRdb lists only in-frame clones, some missing. The table shows under 150,000 clones, with about 10% occurring only once. The sequenced sample consisted of central memory CD4+ T cells from blood. The clonotype was recovered from a man aged 25 to 45 with type 1 diabetes. The chain uses TRBV9 and TRBJ2-2; possible D gene TRBD1, 5 bases. The CDR3 DNA reads as TGTGCCAGCAGCGTAAAGGGGTCCGCCGGGGAGCTGTTTTTT. Residues: CASSVKGSAGELFF.